Listed below are T cell receptor beta chains from one sample, sequenced in a study of monozygotic twins with inflammatory bowel disease. Reanalyzing the 5' RACE reads, TCRdb keeps one entry per CDR3 protein, without DNA. This table holds 300,000 to 400,000 distinct CDR3 sequences. Sequencing was done on a sample of blood. These receptors were collected from a human donor with ulcerative colitis or Crohn's disease, or a healthy co-twin of an affected twin (not recorded which). The CDR3 runs from the conserved cysteine through the conserved F or W.

j_gene,v_gene,CDR3aa
TRBJ2-3,TRBV18,CASSPAGTGGTDTQYF
TRBJ2-1,TRBV7-3,CASSLSFSSVNEQFF
TRBJ2-7,TRBV12-3/TRBV12-4,CASSLDWSGLTYEQYF
TRBJ1-3,TRBV7-3,CASSDGQEAGNTIYF
TRBJ2-7,TRBV20-1,CSASEGPYEQYF
TRBJ1-1,TRBV12-3/TRBV12-4,CASGRAGLNTEAFF
TRBJ2-7,TRBV7-2,CASSSLRGTSEQYF
TRBJ2-3,TRBV27,CASSFLAGVNTDTQYF
TRBJ1-1,TRBV20-1,CSARVTGISEAFF
TRBJ2-7,TRBV4-1,CASSQDAGGRMTLREQYF
TRBJ2-7,TRBV4-1,CASSHPGRGVTYEQYF
TRBJ1-6,TRBV12-3/TRBV12-4,CASSLGTGRTLHF
TRBJ1-2,TRBV14,CASSHRSGGHGYTF
TRBJ2-2,TRBV28,CASSSAGGGLTGELFF
TRBJ1-1,TRBV20-1,CSARTPDRAEAFF
TRBJ2-5,TRBV7-9,CAFLGSGETQYF
TRBJ1-3,TRBV4-3,CASSQESGRGNTIYF
TRBJ1-2,TRBV3-1,CASSQEWGRVSDPFLYGYTF
TRBJ2-3,TRBV27,CASNNMGGPSTDTQYF
TRBJ2-5,TRBV21-1,CASTWTGGQETQYF
TRBJ2-1,TRBV28,CASRRQGVPLGFF
TRBJ2-1,TRBV28,CASRGGGFPNPGNEQFF
TRBJ1-6,TRBV20-1,CSARPGQGNSPLHF
TRBJ1-1,TRBV27,CASARGLNTEAFF
TRBJ2-5,TRBV5-1,CASSFGLIQETQYF
TRBJ1-2,TRBV5-6,CASSLGRQGFGGYTF
TRBJ2-3,TRBV12-3/TRBV12-4,CASVREPTDTQYF
TRBJ1-3,TRBV6-6,CAISGTAFGNTIYF
TRBJ2-7,TRBV29-1,CRALTGLGYEQYF
TRBJ2-3,TRBV20-1,CSARDYRGSGTPDTQYF
TRBJ2-7,TRBV15,CATSRGGDSYEQYF
TRBJ1-2,TRBV20-1,CTPNAVGTYGYTF
TRBJ2-1,TRBV15,CATSRDRGSGRVNEQFF
TRBJ2-7,TRBV11-2,CASSATALQYF
TRBJ2-7,TRBV7-8,CASRFRTETSYEQYF
TRBJ2-7,TRBV20-1,CSASSRRTSGYEQYF
TRBJ2-2,TRBV5-1,CASSRLPPLAGVVPNTGELFF
TRBJ2-4,TRBV7-2,CASSIGGGLAGVKNIQYF
TRBJ1-1,TRBV5-1,CASSPYTGNTEAFF